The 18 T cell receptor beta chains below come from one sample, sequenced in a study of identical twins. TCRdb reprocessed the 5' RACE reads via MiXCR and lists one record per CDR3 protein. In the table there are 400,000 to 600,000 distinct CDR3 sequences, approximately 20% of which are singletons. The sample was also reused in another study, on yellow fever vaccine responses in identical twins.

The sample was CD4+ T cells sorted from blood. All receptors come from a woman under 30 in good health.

The CDR3, as DNA: TGTGCCATCAGTGACCAACCTGTGAACACCGGGGAGCTGTTTTTT. The encoded protein is CAISDQPVNTGELFF. This chain uses TRBV10-3 with TRBJ2-2; D remains ambiguous. Germline loops: CDR1 ENHRY, CDR2 SYGVKD. The V end lost 3 bases, the J end lost 1 base, and 9 bases lay between the germline ends. The CDR3 totals 15 residues.

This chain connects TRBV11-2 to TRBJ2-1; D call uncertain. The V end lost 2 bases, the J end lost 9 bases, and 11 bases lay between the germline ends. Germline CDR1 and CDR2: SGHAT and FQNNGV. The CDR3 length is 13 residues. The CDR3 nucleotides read TGTGCCAGCAGCTTAAGCGCGGAGACTGAGCAGTTCTTC. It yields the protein CASSLSAETEQFF.

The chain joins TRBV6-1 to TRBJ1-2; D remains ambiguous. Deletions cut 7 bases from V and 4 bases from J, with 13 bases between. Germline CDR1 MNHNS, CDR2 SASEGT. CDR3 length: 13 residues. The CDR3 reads CASKPPGSYGYTF. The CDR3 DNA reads TGTGCCAGCAAACCTCCGGGGAGCTATGGCTACACCTTC.

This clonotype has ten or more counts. In nucleotides, the CDR3 is TGCGCCAGCAGCTTGGGCACTAGCGGGAGTACAGATACGCAGTATTTT. Translation gives CASSLGTSGSTDTQYF. The chain uses TRBV5-1 and TRBJ2-3; 11 nucleotides line up with TRBD2. J gave up 3 bases and V 0 bases, and 3 bases lay outside the gene matches. Germline V gene lookup returns CDR1 SGHRS and CDR2 YFSETQ. This CDR3 has 16 residues. Complete variable domain (other parts from reference TRBV5-1 and TRBJ2-3): KAGVTQTPRYLIKTRGQQVTLSCSPISGHRSVSWYQQTPGQGLQFLFEYFSETQRNKGNFPGRFSGRQFSNSRSEMNVSTLELGDSALYLCASSLGTSGSTDTQYFGPGTRLTVL.

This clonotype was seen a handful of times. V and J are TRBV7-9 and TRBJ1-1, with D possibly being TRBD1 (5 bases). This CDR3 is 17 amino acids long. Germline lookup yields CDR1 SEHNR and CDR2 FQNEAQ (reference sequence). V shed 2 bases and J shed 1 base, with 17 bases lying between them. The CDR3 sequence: CASSLHPLGGPNTEAFF. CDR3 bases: TGTGCCAGCAGCTTACACCCTTTGGGGGGACCGAACACTGAAGCTTTCTTT.

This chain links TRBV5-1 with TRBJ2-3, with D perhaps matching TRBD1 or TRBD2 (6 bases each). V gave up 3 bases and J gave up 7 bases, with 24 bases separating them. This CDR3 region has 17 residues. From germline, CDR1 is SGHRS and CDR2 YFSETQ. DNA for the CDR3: TGCGCCAGCAGCTACTTGGTGGGGACCAGGGGAGGTAATACGCAGTATTTT. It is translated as CASSYLVGTRGGNTQYF.

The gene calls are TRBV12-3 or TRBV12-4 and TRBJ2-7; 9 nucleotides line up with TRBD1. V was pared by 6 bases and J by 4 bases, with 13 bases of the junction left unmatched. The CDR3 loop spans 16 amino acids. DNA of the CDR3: TGTGCCAGCAGCCACTCCCCGGGACAGGGAGTTTACGAGCAGTACGTC. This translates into CASSHSPGQGVYEQYV.

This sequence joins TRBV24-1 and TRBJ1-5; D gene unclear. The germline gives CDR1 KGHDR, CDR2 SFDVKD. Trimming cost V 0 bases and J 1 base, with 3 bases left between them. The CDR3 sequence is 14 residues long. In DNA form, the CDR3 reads TGTGCCACCAGTGATTTGTTGAGCAATCAGCCCCAGCATTTT. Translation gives CATSDLLSNQPQHF.

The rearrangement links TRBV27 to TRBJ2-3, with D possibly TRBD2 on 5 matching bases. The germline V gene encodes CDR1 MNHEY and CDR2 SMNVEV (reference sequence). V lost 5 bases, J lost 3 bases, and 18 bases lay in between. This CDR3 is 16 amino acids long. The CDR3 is CASSPQVQRRTDTQYF. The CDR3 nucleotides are TGTGCCAGCAGTCCCCAGGTCCAGCGGAGAACAGATACGCAGTATTTT.

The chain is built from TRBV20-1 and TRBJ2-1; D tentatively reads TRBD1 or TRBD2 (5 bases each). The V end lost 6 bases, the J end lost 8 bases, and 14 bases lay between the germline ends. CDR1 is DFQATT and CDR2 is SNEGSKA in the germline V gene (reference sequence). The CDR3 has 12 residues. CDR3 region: CSAVTGPHEQFF. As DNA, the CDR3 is TGCAGTGCCGTCACGGGGCCCCATGAGCAGTTCTTC.

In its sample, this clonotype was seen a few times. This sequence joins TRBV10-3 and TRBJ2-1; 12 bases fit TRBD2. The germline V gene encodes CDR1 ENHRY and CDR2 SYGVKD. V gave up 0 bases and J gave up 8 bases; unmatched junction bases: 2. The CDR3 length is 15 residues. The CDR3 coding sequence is TGTGCCATCAGTGAGTCGACTAGCGGGAGTGATGAGCAGTTCTTC. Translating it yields CAISESTSGSDEQFF.

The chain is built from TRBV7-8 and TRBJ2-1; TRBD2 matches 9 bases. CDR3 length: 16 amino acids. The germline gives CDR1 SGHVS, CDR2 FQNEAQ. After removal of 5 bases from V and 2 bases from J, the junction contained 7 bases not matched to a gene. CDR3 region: CASSTRAGGPYNEQFF. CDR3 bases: TGTGCCAGCAGCACCCGAGCGGGAGGCCCCTACAATGAGCAGTTCTTC.

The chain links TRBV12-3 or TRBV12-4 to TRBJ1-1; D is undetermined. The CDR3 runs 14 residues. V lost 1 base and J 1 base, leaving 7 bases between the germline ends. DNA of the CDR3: TGTGCCAGCAGTTTAGGGAGGGAGAACACTGAAGCTTTCTTT. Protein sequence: CASSLGRENTEAFF.

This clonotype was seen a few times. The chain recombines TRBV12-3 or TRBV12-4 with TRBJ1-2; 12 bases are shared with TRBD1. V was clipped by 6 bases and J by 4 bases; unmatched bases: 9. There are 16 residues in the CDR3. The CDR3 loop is CASSIRDRGQVYGYTF. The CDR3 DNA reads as TGTGCCAGCAGCATCCGGGACAGGGGGCAGGTCTATGGCTACACCTTC.

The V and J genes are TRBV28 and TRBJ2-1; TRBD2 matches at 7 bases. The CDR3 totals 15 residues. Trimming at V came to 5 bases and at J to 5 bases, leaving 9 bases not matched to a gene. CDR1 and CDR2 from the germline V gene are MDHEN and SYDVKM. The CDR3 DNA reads TGTGCCAGCAGTCCAGGCGGGACTACCAACAATGAGCAGTTCTTC. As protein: CASSPGGTTNNEQFF.

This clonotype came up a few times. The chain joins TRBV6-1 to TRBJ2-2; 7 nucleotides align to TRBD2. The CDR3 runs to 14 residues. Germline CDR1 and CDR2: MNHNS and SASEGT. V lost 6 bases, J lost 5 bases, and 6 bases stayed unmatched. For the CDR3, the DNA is TGTGCCAGCAGGGGCGGGAGCTGGACCGGGGAGCTGTTTTTT. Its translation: CASRGGSWTGELFF.

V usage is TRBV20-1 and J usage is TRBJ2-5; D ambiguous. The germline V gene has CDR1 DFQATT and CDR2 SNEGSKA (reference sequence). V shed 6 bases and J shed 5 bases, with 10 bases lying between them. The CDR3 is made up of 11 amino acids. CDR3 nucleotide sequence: TGCAGTGCCCGTACGCGGGAGACCCAGTACTTC. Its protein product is CSARTRETQYF.

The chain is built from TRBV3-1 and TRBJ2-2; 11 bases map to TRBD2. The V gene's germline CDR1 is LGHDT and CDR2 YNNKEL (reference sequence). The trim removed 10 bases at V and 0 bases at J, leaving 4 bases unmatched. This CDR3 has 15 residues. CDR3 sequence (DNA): TGTGCCATAGGACTAGCGGGCGCGAACACCGGGGAGCTGTTTTTT. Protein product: CAIGLAGANTGELFF.